This paragraph covers one T cell receptor beta chain sequence. The junction had 10 bases not matched to a gene; V was cut back by 5 bases and J by 7 bases. Germline V gives CDR1 SGHNT, CDR2 YENEEA. The CDR3 length is 15 residues. These data belong to a study of blood T cell repertoires in COVID-19. Study background: From T cells, B-cell-depleted T cells, or PBMCs came the material, which was cDNA or gDNA.

Study processing details: Nucleated cell number was recorded as an estimate derived from reference gene primer amplification. Assay used: immunoSEQ multiplex PCR; TCRdb lists only in-frame clones, some missing. The D gene and trimming were derived from the DNA, and the V and J assignments and clone size from that table. This table has around 260,000 clones, 88% appearing once. This chain uses TRBV11-3 with TRBJ2-7; 11 bases line up with TRBD2. The sequence was obtained from a man aged 60-69 years who had recovered from COVID-19. Sequencing input: peripheral blood. CDR3 in DNA: TGTGCCAGCAGCCATTATAGCGGGGGGGCCGGAGAGCAGTACTTC. It translates to CASSHYSGGAGEQYF.